Given below is one T cell receptor (beta chain) in context. A read error may be the cause here, since a much bigger clone is one base away. This sample was included in a study of Graves' ophthalmopathy and Graves' hyperthyroidism. Amplification targeted the TCR beta CDR3 regions, with RNA transcripts as the source material. Second-round multiplex PCR followed a first-round RT-PCR using HTBI primers. TCRdb reprocessed the multiplex PCR reads with MiXCR, giving one entry per CDR3 protein. The sample has 900,000 to 1,200,000 distinct CDR3 sequences, roughly two fifths seen once; the top ten hold around 10%. CDR3 length equals 14 residues. Germline CDR1 is SGHTA and CDR2 is FQGNSA. Certain patients, namely those with other autoimmune diseases, uncontrolled infections, pregnancy or lactation, were excluded.

The rearrangement uses TRBV7-2 and TRBJ2-7; possibly TRBD2 for D (6 bases). Sequencing was performed on peripheral blood or thyroid tissue (not recorded which). The sequence came from an adult man with Graves' hyperthyroidism. CDR3: CAGSPIPQGGEQYF. CDR3 sequence (DNA): TGTGCCGGCAGCCCCATTCCCCAGGGAGGCGAGCAGTACTTC.